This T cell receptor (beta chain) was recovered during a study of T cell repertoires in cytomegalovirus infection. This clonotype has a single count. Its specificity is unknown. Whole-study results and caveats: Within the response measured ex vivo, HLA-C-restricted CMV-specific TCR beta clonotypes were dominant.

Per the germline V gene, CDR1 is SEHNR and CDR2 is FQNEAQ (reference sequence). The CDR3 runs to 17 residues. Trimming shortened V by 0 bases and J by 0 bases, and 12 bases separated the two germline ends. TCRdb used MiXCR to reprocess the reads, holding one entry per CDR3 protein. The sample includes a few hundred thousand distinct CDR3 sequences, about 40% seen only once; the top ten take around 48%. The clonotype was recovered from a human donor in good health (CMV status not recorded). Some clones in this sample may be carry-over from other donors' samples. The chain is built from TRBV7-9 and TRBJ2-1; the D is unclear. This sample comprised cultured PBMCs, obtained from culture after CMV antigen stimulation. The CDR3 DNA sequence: TGTGCCAGCAGCTTAGCAGAGACCCTCAACTCCTACAATGAGCAGTTCTTC. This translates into CASSLAETLNSYNEQFF. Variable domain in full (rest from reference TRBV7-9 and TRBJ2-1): DTGVSQNPRHKITKRGQNVTFRCDPISEHNRLYWYRQTLGQGPEFLTYFQNEAQLEKSRLLSDRFSAERPKGSFSTLEIQRTEQGDSAMYLCASSLAETLNSYNEQFFGPGTRLTVL.